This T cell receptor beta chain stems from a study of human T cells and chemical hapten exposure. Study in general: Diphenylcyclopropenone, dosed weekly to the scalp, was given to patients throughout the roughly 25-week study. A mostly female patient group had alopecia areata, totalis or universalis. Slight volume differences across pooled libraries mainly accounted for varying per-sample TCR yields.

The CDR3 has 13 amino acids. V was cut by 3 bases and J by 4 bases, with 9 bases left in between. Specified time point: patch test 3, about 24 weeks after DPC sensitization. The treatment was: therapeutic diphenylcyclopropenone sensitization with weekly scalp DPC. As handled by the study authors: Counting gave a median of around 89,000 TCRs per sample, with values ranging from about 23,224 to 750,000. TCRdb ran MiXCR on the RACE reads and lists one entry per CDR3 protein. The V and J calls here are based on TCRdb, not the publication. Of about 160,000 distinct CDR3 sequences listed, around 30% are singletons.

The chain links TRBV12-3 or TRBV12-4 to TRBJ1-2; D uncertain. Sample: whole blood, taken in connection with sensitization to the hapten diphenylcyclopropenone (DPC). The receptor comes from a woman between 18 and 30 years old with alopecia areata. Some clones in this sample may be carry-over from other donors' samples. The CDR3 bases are TGTGCCAGCAGTTTGGAGGGCGGCTATGGCTACACCTTC. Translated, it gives CASSLEGGYGYTF.